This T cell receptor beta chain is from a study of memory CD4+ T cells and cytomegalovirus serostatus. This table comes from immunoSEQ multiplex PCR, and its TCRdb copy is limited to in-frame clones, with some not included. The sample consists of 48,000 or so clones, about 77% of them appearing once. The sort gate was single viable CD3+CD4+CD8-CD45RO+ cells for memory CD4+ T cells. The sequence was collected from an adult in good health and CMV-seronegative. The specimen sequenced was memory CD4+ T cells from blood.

The CDR3, as DNA: TGCGCCAGCAGCTTAGACTCGTACAATGAGCAGTTCTTC. Translated, it gives CASSLDSYNEQFF. This sequence joins TRBV5-1 and TRBJ2-1; D not resolved. V was cut by 2 bases and J by 4 bases, with 7 bases left in between. Germline V CDR1 and CDR2: SGHRS, YFSETQ. The CDR3 spans 13 residues.